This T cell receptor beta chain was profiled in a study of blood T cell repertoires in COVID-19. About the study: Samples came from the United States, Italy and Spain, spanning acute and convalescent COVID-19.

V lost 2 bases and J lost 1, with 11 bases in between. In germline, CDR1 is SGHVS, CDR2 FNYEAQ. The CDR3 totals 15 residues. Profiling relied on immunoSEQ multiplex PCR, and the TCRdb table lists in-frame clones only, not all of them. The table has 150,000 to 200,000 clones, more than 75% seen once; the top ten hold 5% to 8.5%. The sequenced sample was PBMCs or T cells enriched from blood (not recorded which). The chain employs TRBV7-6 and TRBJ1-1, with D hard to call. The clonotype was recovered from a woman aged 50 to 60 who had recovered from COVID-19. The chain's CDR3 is CASSLFSGSNTEAFF. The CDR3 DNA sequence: TGTGCCAGCAGCTTATTCTCGGGATCGAACACTGAAGCTTTCTTT.